A selection of T cell receptor beta chains follows, all from one sample in a study of blood T cell repertoires in COVID-19. Sequenced by immunoSEQ multiplex PCR; TCRdb stores in-frame clones only, minus some. The sample lists more than 55,000 clones; about 90% were seen once. The sequencing sample was made of peripheral blood. These receptors came from a human donor with active COVID-19. The donor label of this sample is uncertain. The CDR3 runs from the conserved cysteine through the conserved F or W. Each record gives: V gene, CDR3 protein.

v_gene: TRBV10-1; CDR3aa: CASPLVTPGNTIYF
v_gene: TRBV7-3; CDR3aa: CASSPTAAPRYEQYF
v_gene: TRBV5-5; CDR3aa: CASSSTYPDTQYF
v_gene: TRBV4-1; CDR3aa: CASSQEGTGFSGNTIYF
v_gene: TRBV5-1; CDR3aa: CASSSGQPNTEAFF
v_gene: TRBV7-2; CDR3aa: CASSLAGTRGEKLFF
v_gene: TRBV3-1/TRBV3-2; CDR3aa: CASSQGLAGVGRSYEQYF
v_gene: TRBV7-9; CDR3aa: CASSLELSGNTEAFF
v_gene: TRBV5-8; CDR3aa: CASRPAGTANTEAFF
v_gene: TRBV27; CDR3aa: CASSLYAGAGANVLTF
v_gene: TRBV29-1; CDR3aa: CSGRDRASGGYTF
v_gene: TRBV4-2; CDR3aa: CASSTRGGATYEQYF
v_gene: TRBV7-2; CDR3aa: CASSPGGSSLANVLTF
v_gene: TRBV4-3; CDR3aa: CASSYRLAGGGDEQFF
v_gene: TRBV28; CDR3aa: CASSQTVLPGNTIYF
v_gene: TRBV27; CDR3aa: CASSLNSGQETQYF
v_gene: TRBV28; CDR3aa: CASSLGPNNEQFF
v_gene: TRBV7-2; CDR3aa: CASSFLEAQETQYF